The 6 T cell receptor beta chains in this list originate from one sample, sequenced in a study of tumor and adjacent non-tumor tissue in lung cancer. TCRbeta libraries were built with three rounds of nested PCR, modified from ARM-PCR. TCRdb re-called the multiplex PCR reads with MiXCR, one entry per CDR3 protein. The sample consists of roughly 81,000 distinct CDR3 sequences, around 65% of them appearing once. This sample's RNA came from whole unsorted tissue. Sequences were obtained from lung tumor tissue. These receptors all come from a man between 65 and 79 years old with non-small cell lung cancer.

The rearrangement uses TRBV12-3 or TRBV12-4 and TRBJ2-3, with TRBD2 identical over 10 bases. The CDR3 spans 21 residues. The V segment lost 4 bases and the J segment 3 bases; nucleotides outside the gene matches: 22. This chain's CDR3 is CASSSRGLAGVSFRITDTQYF. In DNA form, the CDR3 reads TGTGCCAGCAGTTCTAGAGGGCTAGCGGGAGTAAGCTTTAGAATTACAGATACGCAGTATTTT.

In regard to this clonotype: A much bigger clone sits one base away, suggesting this may be a read error. The rearrangement uses TRBV30 and TRBJ2-6, with TRBD1 matching over 9 bases. The CDR3 spans 18 residues. Germline CDR1 and CDR2: GTSNPN and SVGIG (reference sequence). The CDR3 DNA reads TGTGCCCGGAGCTCTTACCACAGGGGGCGAACTGGGGCCAACGTCCTGACTTTC. It specifies CARSSYHRGRTGANVLTF. Using reference TRBV30 and TRBJ2-6 for the parts outside the CDR3, the full variable domain is SQTIHQWPATLVQPVGSPLSLECTVEGTSNPNLYWYRQAAGRGLQLLFYSVGIGQISSEVPQNLSASRPQDRQFILSSKKLLLSDSGFYLCARSSYHRGRTGANVLTFGAGSRLTVL.

The rearrangement uses TRBV12-1 and TRBJ2-5. TRBV12-1 is annotated as a pseudogene. CDR3 size: 14 residues. Here the CDR3 reads CASSSHPTRETQYF. CDR3 in DNA: TGTGCCAGCAGCTCGCACCCCACTCGGGAGACCCAGTACTTC.

There are a few counts of this clonotype. Without the conserved terminal phenylalanine or tryptophan, this CDR3 likely stems from a read error. The V gene is TRBV20-1, the J gene TRBJ2-4; 8 nucleotides line up with TRBD2. Germline V gives CDR1 DFQATT, CDR2 SNEGSKA (reference sequence). V was clipped by 0 bases and J by 5 bases; unmatched bases: 6. The CDR3 spans 15 residues. Here the CDR3 DNA reads TGCAGTGCTAGAGAGTTCGGGACTAGTCAAAACATTCAGTACCTC. Translating it yields CSAREFGTSQNIQYL.

In its sample, this clonotype was seen many times. The chain is built from TRBV12-3 or TRBV12-4 and TRBJ1-5, with D perhaps TRBD1 (5 bases). There are 13 residues in the CDR3. V lost 3 bases and J lost 6, with 9 bases in between. The CDR3 here is CASSFSGAQPQHF. CDR3 sequence (DNA): TGTGCCAGCAGTTTCTCTGGGGCTCAGCCCCAGCATTTT.

In regard to this clonotype: Since a much larger clone is just one base distant, this may be a read error. J is TRBJ2-1 and V is TRBV20-1; TRBD2 aligns across 7 bases. Germline assignment: CDR1 DFQATT and CDR2 SNEGSKA (reference sequence). The CDR3 runs 13 residues. The CDR3 here is CSARGAGVNEKFF. CDR3 DNA sequence: TGCAGTGCGAGAGGGGCGGGGGTGAATGAGAAGTTCTTC.